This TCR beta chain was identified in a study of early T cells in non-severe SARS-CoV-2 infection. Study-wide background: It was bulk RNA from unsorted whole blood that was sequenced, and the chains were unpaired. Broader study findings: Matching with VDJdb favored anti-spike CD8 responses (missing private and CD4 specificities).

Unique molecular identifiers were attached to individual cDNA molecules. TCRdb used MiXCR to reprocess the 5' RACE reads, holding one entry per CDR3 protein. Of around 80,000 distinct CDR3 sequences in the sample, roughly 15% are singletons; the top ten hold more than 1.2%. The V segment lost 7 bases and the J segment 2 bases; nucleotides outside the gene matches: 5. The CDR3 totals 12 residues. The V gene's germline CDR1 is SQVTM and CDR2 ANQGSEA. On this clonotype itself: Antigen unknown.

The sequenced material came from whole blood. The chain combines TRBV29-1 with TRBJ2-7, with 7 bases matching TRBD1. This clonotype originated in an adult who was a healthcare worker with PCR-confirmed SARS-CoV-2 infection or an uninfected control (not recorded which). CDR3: CSAEGQAYEQYF. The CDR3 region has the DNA TGCAGCGCCGAAGGACAGGCCTACGAGCAGTACTTC.